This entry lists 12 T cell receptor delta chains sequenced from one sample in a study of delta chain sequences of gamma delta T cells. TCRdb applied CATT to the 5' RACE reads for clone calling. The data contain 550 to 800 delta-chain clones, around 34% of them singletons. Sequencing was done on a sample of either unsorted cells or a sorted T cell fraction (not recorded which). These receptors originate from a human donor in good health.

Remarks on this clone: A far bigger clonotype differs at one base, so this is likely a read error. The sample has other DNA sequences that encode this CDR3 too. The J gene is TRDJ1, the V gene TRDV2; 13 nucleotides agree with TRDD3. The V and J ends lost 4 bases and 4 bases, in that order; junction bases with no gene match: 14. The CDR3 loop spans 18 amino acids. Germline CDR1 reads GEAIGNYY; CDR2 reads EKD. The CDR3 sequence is CACDLVLGDTRSDDKLIF. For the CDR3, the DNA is TGTGCCTGTGATCTGGTACTGGGGGATACGCGATCAGACGATAAACTCATCTTT.

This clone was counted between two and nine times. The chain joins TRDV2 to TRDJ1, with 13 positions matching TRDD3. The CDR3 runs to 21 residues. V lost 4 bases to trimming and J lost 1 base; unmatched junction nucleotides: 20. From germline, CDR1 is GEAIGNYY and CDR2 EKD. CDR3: CACDKLSTLTGGYEGTDKLIF. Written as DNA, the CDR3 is TGTGCCTGTGATAAACTGTCAACCCTTACTGGGGGATACGAGGGCACCGATAAACTCATCTTT.

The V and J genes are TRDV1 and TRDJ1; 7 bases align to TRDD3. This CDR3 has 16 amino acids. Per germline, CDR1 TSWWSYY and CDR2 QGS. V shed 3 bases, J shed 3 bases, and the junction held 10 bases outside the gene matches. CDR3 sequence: CALGDTGAYWADKLIF. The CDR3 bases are TGTGCTCTTGGGGATACTGGGGCCTACTGGGCCGATAAACTCATCTTT.

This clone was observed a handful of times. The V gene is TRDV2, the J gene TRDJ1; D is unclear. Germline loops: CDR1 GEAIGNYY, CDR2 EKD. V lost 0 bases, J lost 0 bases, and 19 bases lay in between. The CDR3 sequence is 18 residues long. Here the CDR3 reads CACDTVGGSPLYTDKLIF. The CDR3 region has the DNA TGTGCCTGTGACACCGTTGGTGGATCCCCCCTGTACACCGATAAACTCATCTTT.

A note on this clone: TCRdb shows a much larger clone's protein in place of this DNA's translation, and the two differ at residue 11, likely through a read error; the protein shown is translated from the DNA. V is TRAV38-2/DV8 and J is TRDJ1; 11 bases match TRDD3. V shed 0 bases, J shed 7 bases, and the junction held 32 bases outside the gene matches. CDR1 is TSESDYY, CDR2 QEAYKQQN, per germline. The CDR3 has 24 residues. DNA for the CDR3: TGTGCTTATAGGAGCGGGTCAAGAGATCCCGACCGATACTGGGGGATATGGACTGGCGGTAAACTCATCTTT. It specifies CAYRSGSRDPDRYWGIWTGGKLIF.

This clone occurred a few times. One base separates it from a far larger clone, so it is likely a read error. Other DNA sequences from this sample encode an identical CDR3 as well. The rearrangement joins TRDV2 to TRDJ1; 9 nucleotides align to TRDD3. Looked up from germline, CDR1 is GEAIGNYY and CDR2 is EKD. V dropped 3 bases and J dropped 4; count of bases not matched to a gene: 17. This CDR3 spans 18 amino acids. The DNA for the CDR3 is TGTGCCTGTGACCTGGTACTCGGGGATACGCGATCAGACGATAAACTCATCTTT. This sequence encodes CACDLVLGDTRSDDKLIF.

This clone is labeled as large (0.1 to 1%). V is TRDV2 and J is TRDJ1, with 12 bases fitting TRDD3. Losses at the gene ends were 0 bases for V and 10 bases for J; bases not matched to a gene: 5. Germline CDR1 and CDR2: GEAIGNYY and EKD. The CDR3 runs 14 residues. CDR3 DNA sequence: TGTGCCTGTGACACCCTACTGGGGGATACTGTACTCATCTTT. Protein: CACDTLLGDTVLIF.

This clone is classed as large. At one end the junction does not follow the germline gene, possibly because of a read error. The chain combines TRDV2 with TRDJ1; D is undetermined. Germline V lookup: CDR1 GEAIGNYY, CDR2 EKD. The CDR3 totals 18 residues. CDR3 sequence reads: CACDTGGSPNLYTGKLIF. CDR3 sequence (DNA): TGTGCCTGTGACACGGGCGGGTCACCAAACTTGTACACCGGTAAACTCATCTTT.

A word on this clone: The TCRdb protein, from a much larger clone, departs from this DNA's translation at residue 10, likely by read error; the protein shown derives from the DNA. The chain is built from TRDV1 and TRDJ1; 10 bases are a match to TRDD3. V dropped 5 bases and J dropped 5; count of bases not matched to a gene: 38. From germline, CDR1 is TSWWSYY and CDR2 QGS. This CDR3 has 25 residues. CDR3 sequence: CALGNNAQFPLPRYRGGYGEDKLIF. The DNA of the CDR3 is TGTGCTCTTGGGAACAACGCCCAATTCCCACTCCCACGGTATCGAGGGGGATACGGAGAGGATAAACTCATCTTT.

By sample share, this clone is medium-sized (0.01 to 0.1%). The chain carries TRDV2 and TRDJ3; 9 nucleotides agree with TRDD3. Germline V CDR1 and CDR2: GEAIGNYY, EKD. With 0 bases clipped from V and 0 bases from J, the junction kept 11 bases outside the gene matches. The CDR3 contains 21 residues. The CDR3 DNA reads TGTGCCTGTGACACCGTGGCTGGGGGATTCGTACTCTCCTGGGACACCCGACAGATGTTTTTC. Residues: CACDTVAGGFVLSWDTRQMFF.

This CDR3 reads CACDKLSTRKGGPPLYTDKLIF. The CDR3 DNA sequence: TGTGCCTGTGATAAACTGTCAACCCGAAAAGGGGGTCCACCCCTGTACACCGATAAACTCATCTTT. J is TRDJ1 and V is TRDV2; possibly TRDD3 for D (5 bases). The ends were cut back, 4 bases at V and 0 bases at J, with 35 bases in the middle. There are 22 residues in the CDR3. CDR1 is GEAIGNYY and CDR2 is EKD in the germline V gene.

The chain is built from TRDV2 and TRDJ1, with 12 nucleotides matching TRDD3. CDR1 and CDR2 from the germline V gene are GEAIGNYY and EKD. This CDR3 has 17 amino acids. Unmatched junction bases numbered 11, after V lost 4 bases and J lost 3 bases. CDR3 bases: TGTGCCTGTGAACCCCTTACTGGGGGATACCTGGCCGATAAACTCATCTTT. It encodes CACEPLTGGYLADKLIF.